This paragraph reports one T cell receptor beta chain. Its specificity is unknown. Germline CDR1 is MNHEY and CDR2 is SVGAGI. The J segment lost 0 bases and the V segment lost 4 bases, leaving 6 bases of the junction unmatched. The CDR3 covers 16 residues. The data are from a study of cytomegalovirus exposure and HLA in healthy donors. It was with 60 Vbeta and 13 Jbeta primers that the PCR ran. TCRdb keeps only in-frame clones here, not all; method: immunoSEQ multiplex PCR. Here the sample spans under 200,000 clones, under 80% being singletons. Study-wide findings and caveats: Rarity marked most TCR sequences, yet some public TCRs occurred in many donors. Trimming of TCR beta V- and J-genes showed a link, identified in a later analysis, to a missense DCLRE1C variant. HLA allele associations emerged for around 15,000 TCR beta sequences in a later analysis, at 0.05 false discovery rate.

Sequencing was carried out using PBMCs. This chain uses TRBV6-5 with TRBJ1-3, with 7 bases lining up with TRBD1. The clonotype comes from a woman in her 30s in good health and CMV-seronegative. The CDR3 coding sequence is TGTGCCAGCAGTTTCGGGGACAGCCTCTCTGGAAACACCATATATTTT. Its translation: CASSFGDSLSGNTIYF.